A single sample is the source of the 2 T cell receptor beta chains below, sequenced in a study of blood T cell repertoires in COVID-19. Assay used: immunoSEQ multiplex PCR; TCRdb lists only in-frame clones, some missing. This sample has about 57,000 clones, with roughly 86% found just once. Sequencing input: peripheral blood. The source of these receptors is a woman older than 75 with acute or convalescent COVID-19.

In this sample, this clone turned up a few times. The J gene is TRBJ1-2, the V gene TRBV14; 12 bases line up with TRBD1. Losses at the gene ends were 4 bases for V and 5 bases for J; bases not matched to a gene: 2. This CDR3 is built from 14 residues. Germline V CDR1 and CDR2: SGHDN, FVKESK. CDR3 sequence reads: CASSRDRGPYGYTF. The CDR3 DNA follows: TGTGCCAGCAGCCGGGACAGGGGGCCATATGGCTACACCTTC.

This clone was recorded a few times. This chain connects TRBV2 to TRBJ2-3; a weak D match, TRBD1 (5 bases). Germline V gene lookup returns CDR1 SNHLY and CDR2 FYNNEI. Trimming stripped 4 bases from V and 3 bases from J, with 14 bases between. This CDR3 has 15 residues. The chain's CDR3 is CASSVGKGKTDTQYF. As DNA, the CDR3 is TGTGCCAGCAGTGTAGGGAAGGGGAAGACAGATACGCAGTATTTT.